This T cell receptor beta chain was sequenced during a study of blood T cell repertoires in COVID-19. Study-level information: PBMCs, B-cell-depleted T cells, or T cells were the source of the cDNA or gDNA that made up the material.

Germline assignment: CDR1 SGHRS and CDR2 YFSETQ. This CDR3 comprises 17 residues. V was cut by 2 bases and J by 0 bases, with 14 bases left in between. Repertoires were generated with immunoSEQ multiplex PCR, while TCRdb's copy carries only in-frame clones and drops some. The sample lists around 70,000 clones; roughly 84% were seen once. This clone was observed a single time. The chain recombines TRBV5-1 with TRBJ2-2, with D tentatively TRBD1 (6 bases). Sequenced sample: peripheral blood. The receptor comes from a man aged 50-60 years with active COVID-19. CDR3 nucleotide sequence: TGCGCCAGCAGCTTCAAAGGACAGCGCGCGAACACCGGGGAGCTGTTTTTT. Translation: CASSFKGQRANTGELFF.